This passage covers 27 T cell receptor beta chains from one sample sequenced in a study of T cells in Graves' hyperthyroidism and ophthalmopathy. Amplified regions were TCR beta CDR3 sequences from RNA transcripts. The HTBI primer set was used in a first-round RT-PCR of the TCR CDR3. Each CDR3 protein is one row after TCRdb ran MiXCR on the multiplex PCR reads. Of over 650,000 distinct CDR3 sequences in the sample, about 15% are singletons; the top ten hold over 7.5%. What was sequenced was blood. The receptors were gathered from a man between 18 and 35 years old with Graves' hyperthyroidism.

This clonotype has at least ten counts. CDR3 residues: CASSPRDRLEAFF. The DNA for the CDR3 is TGTGCCAGCAGCCCGAGGGACAGGCTCGAAGCTTTCTTT. This chain uses TRBV7-8 with TRBJ1-1, with 8 bases that match TRBD1. Germline V gene data show CDR1 as SGHVS and CDR2 as FQNEAQ. V dropped 5 bases and J dropped 8; count of bases not matched to a gene: 7. The CDR3 consists of 13 residues.

There are a few counts of this clonotype. This rearrangement joins TRBV3-1 to TRBJ1-2, with a possible D match to TRBD1 (5 bases). The V and J ends lost 1 base and 4 bases respectively, with 13 bases between them. CDR1 and CDR2 (germline): LGHDT, YNNKEL (reference sequence). The CDR3 covers 15 residues. DNA for the CDR3: TGTGCCAGCAGCCAAGTAGGGGCGCAGCCCTATGGCTACACCTTC. It yields the protein CASSQVGAQPYGYTF.

In this sample, this clonotype turned up many times. The DNA of the CDR3 is TGTGCCAGCAGCTTAAGTGCGGGAGGTAACAATGAGCAGTTCTTC. Protein: CASSLSAGGNNEQFF. The chain recombines TRBV11-2 with TRBJ2-1, with 8 bases matching TRBD2. This CDR3 contains 15 residues. In germline, CDR1 is SGHAT, CDR2 FQNNGV. Trimming at V came to 2 bases and at J to 5 bases, leaving 5 bases not matched to a gene.

Many counts were recorded for this clonotype. The chain is built from TRBV11-3 and TRBJ2-7; D possibly corresponds to TRBD2 (5 bases). CDR3 length: 13 amino acids. Germline-derived CDR1 and CDR2 are SGHNT and YENEEA. V lost 2 bases and J lost 5, with 10 bases in between. Here the CDR3 reads CASSLSLGNEQYF. The CDR3 DNA reads as TGTGCCAGCAGCTTAAGTCTCGGGAACGAGCAGTACTTC. Based on the CDR3 plus reference TRBV11-3 and TRBJ2-7, the full variable domain is EAGVVQSPRYKIIEKKQPVAFWCNPISGHNTLYWYLQNLGQGPELLIRYENEEAVDDSQLPKDRFSAERLKGVDSTLKIQPAELGDSAVYLCASSLSLGNEQYFGPGTRLTVT.

This clonotype was picked up many times. A much bigger clone sits one base away, suggesting this may be a read error. CDR3 residues: CASRFSYEQYF. The CDR3 DNA reads as TGTGCCAGCAGATTCTCCTACGAGCAGTACTTC. This chain links TRBV28 with TRBJ2-7; D uncertain. The CDR3 extends over 11 amino acids. Germline CDR1 MDHEN, CDR2 SYDVKM. V shed 6 bases and J shed 0 bases, with 3 bases lying between them.

This clonotype was recorded a few times. The chain links TRBV5-1 to TRBJ2-5; 7 nucleotides agree with TRBD1. CDR1 and CDR2 from the germline V gene are SGHRS and YFSETQ. Losses at the gene ends were 4 bases for V and 2 bases for J; bases not matched to a gene: 5. The CDR3 contains 14 residues. In DNA, the CDR3 is TGCGCCAGCAGCCCGGGACAGCGTCAAGAGACCCAGTACTTC. Translating it yields CASSPGQRQETQYF.

This rearrangement joins TRBV28 to TRBJ1-4; weak D call: TRBD1 (5 bases). V was pared by 6 bases and J by 0 bases, with 11 bases between. Germline CDR1 is MDHEN and CDR2 is SYDVKM. The CDR3 runs 15 residues. The CDR3 DNA follows: TGTGCCAGCAGCCGACCGACAGCAACTAATGAAAAACTGTTTTTT. Its translation: CASSRPTATNEKLFF.

Here the CDR3 DNA reads TGTGCCAGACGTGAGACCGAATCCGAGAACACCATATATTTT. It encodes CARRETESENTIYF. The genes are TRBV6-1 and TRBJ1-3; D not certain. This CDR3 spans 14 amino acids. With 9 bases removed from V and 7 bases from J, the gap between germline ends came to 19 bases. The V gene's germline CDR1 is MNHNS and CDR2 SASEGT.

This clonotype was observed many times. The V call is TRBV2, the J call TRBJ1-6, with TRBD1 as a possible D gene (5 bases). Germline V gene sequence: CDR1 SNHLY, CDR2 FYNNEI. This CDR3 comprises 20 residues. Trimming cost V 1 base and J 0 bases, with 19 bases left between them. CDR3 DNA sequence: TGTGCCAGCAGTGAAGTGGCTCCCGGGGGTGGGAGCTCCTATAATTCACCCCTCCACTTT. It codes for CASSEVAPGGGSSYNSPLHF.

This clonotype was seen more than once but under ten times. V gene TRBV20-1 combines with J gene TRBJ2-3; no reliable D call. Germline V gene data show CDR1 as DFQATT and CDR2 as SNEGSKA (reference sequence). Trimming left V 6 bases short and J 5 bases short, with 18 bases between. The CDR3 has 14 residues. CDR3 nucleotides: TGCAGTGCCTCCCACCCCCAACTGGGAGATACGCAGTATTTT. Residues: CSASHPQLGDTQYF.

This clonotype was seen more than once but under ten times. This sequence joins TRBV20-1 and TRBJ2-7, with D perhaps assigned TRBD1 or TRBD2 (5 bases each). Trimming stripped 5 bases from V and 0 bases from J, with 17 bases between. Germline V gives CDR1 DFQATT, CDR2 SNEGSKA (reference sequence). This CDR3 is 15 amino acids long. The CDR3 nucleotides are TGCAGTGCTGTCCAGGGACGGATTATCTCCTACGAGCAGTACTTC. Its protein is CSAVQGRIISYEQYF.

This sequence joins TRBV29-1 and TRBJ2-1; no definite D call. The CDR3 spans 14 residues. Per germline, CDR1 SQVTM and CDR2 ANQGSEA. Deletions cut 4 bases from V and 0 bases from J, with 10 bases between. The CDR3 nucleotides read TGCAGCGTTGGGGGTGCGGCCTCCTACAATGAGCAGTTCTTC. Translating it yields CSVGGAASYNEQFF.

This clonotype has just a few counts. V and J are TRBV24-1 and TRBJ2-5; D remains ambiguous. Per germline, CDR1 KGHDR and CDR2 SFDVKD. The CDR3 length is 15 residues. V was trimmed by 1 base and J by 5 bases, leaving 13 bases between them. The CDR3 DNA is TGTGCCACCAGTGATTTTGGTCAGACGGTCGAGACCCAGTACTTC. Protein product: CATSDFGQTVETQYF.

Ten or more counts support this clonotype. Here the CDR3 reads CSVDSPTDTQYF. The CDR3 DNA follows: TGCAGTGTGGACTCACCCACAGATACGCAGTATTTT. V and J are TRBV20-1 and TRBJ2-3; D might be TRBD2 (5 bases). Trimming stripped 7 bases from V and 2 bases from J, with 10 bases between. CDR1 and CDR2 (germline): DFQATT, SNEGSKA (reference sequence). The CDR3 is 12 residues long.

In this sample, this clonotype turned up a few times. DNA for the CDR3: TGCGCCAGCAGCCAAGATCACGACGGCTCCTACGAGCAGTACTTC. Residues: CASSQDHDGSYEQYF. The rearrangement links TRBV4-3 to TRBJ2-7; D remains unclear. Trimming stripped 0 bases from V and 0 bases from J, with 9 bases between. This CDR3 spans 15 amino acids. CDR1 and CDR2 from the germline V gene are LGHNA and YSLEER.

Concerning this clonotype itself: A much bigger clone sits one base away, suggesting this may be a read error. Because the CDR3 is missing its conserved closing phenylalanine or tryptophan, this is likely a read error. The V call is TRBV20-1, the J call TRBJ2-7; TRBD1 aligns across 7 bases. Germline V gene data show CDR1 as DFQATT and CDR2 as SNEGSKA (reference sequence). This CDR3 spans 12 amino acids. Germline trimming cut 6 bases from V and 2 bases from J; bases unmatched to any gene: 4. Written as DNA, the CDR3 is TGCAGTGCGGTACAGGGGACCTACGAGCAGTACCTC. Translated: CSAVQGTYEQYL.

The V gene is TRBV13, the J gene TRBJ2-7; 9 positions match TRBD1. J was trimmed by 5 bases and V by 6 bases; bases with no gene match: 5. CDR3 length equals 13 residues. Germline lookup yields CDR1 PRHDT and CDR2 FYEKMQ (reference sequence). The CDR3: CASRKQGAHEQYF. The CDR3 DNA reads TGTGCCAGCAGAAAACAGGGGGCCCACGAGCAGTACTTC.

This clonotype occurred many times. This chain links TRBV20-1 with TRBJ2-7; 8 bases agree with TRBD2. Trimming cost V 2 bases and J 0 bases; bases outside gene matches: 3. The CDR3 sequence is 14 residues long. Germline V gene lookup returns CDR1 DFQATT and CDR2 SNEGSKA (reference sequence). CDR3 in DNA: TGCAGTGCTAGACCCAGCGGGAGCTCCTACGAGCAGTACTTC. It codes for CSARPSGSSYEQYF.

The table lists this clonotype with many counts. This chain connects TRBV5-1 to TRBJ2-7, with D unresolved. This CDR3 has 13 residues. CDR1 and CDR2 from the germline V gene are SGHRS and YFSETQ. V was cut by 2 bases and J by 3 bases, with 9 bases left in between. The CDR3 bases are TGCGCCAGCAGCTTAGACAAAGGCTACGAGCAGTACTTC. Its protein product is CASSLDKGYEQYF.

The gene calls are TRBV6-2 or TRBV6-3 and TRBJ2-3; 7 bases are a match to TRBD2. This CDR3 has 16 amino acids. Germline CDR1 and CDR2: MNHEY and SVGEGT. With V trimmed by 5 bases and J by 2 bases, 10 bases remained unmatched. The CDR3 DNA follows: TGTGCCAGCAGTCTCGCGGCTAGCGGCCACACAGATACGCAGTATTTT. Amino acids: CASSLAASGHTDTQYF.

This clonotype was seen a few times. The chain recombines TRBV6-2 or TRBV6-3 with TRBJ2-7, with D perhaps matching TRBD1 (6 bases). Trimming removed 7 bases from V and 6 bases from J, with 16 bases in between. The CDR3 length is 13 residues. CDR1 is MNHEY, CDR2 SVGEGT, per germline. Here the CDR3 reads CASTHNRAGEQYF. The CDR3 DNA is TGTGCCAGCACCCACAACAGGGCTGGCGAGCAGTACTTC.

This clonotype occurred a few times. V is TRBV25-1 and J is TRBJ1-6; maybe TRBD1 (5 bases). The CDR3 runs 15 residues. The germline gives CDR1 MGHDK, CDR2 SYGVNS. Trimming removed 4 bases at V and 8 bases at J, with 15 bases between. The CDR3 spells CASSGGLGSDSPLHF. The CDR3 DNA sequence: TGTGCCAGCAGTGGGGGCTTGGGGTCTGATTCACCCCTCCACTTT.

About this clonotype: This clone may be a read error of a much larger clone one base away. The genes are TRBV3-1 and TRBJ2-7, with 9 bases fitting TRBD2. Trimming at V came to 4 bases and at J to 2 bases, leaving 6 bases not matched to a gene. The CDR3 has 15 amino acids. Germline V gene lookup returns CDR1 LGHDT and CDR2 YNNKEL (reference sequence). CDR3 sequence (DNA): TGTGCCAGCAGCCCTACAGCGGGGGGCCCCTACGAGCAGTACTTC. Amino acids: CASSPTAGGPYEQYF.

This clonotype was observed a handful of times. This chain connects TRBV5-1 to TRBJ1-5; the D gene is possibly TRBD1 (5 bases). Germline CDR1 SGHRS, CDR2 YFSETQ. The ends were cut back, 2 bases at V and 1 base at J, with 10 bases in the middle. The CDR3 runs to 15 residues. CDR3 sequence (DNA): TGCGCCAGCAGCTTAGGGGACGCCAGCAATCAGCCCCAGCATTTT. Protein product: CASSLGDASNQPQHF.

This clonotype came up many times. V and J are TRBV30 and TRBJ1-1; D unresolved. Germline V gene data show CDR1 as GTSNPN and CDR2 as SVGIG (reference sequence). CDR3 length: 12 amino acids. V lost 2 bases and J lost 4, with 8 bases in between. In DNA form, the CDR3 reads TGTGCCTGGAGTCTAAGGTTCACTGAAGCTTTCTTT. Its protein is CAWSLRFTEAFF. Looking up the rest from reference TRBV30 and TRBJ1-1 gives the full variable domain: SQTIHQWPATLVQPVGSPLSLECTVEGTSNPNLYWYRQAAGRGLQLLFYSVGIGQISSEVPQNLSASRPQDRQFILSSKKLLLSDSGFYLCAWSLRFTEAFFGQGTRLTVV.

This clonotype was observed a few times. The chain employs TRBV24-1 and TRBJ2-5; possible D gene TRBD2, 6 bases. The V and J ends lost 5 bases and 5 bases respectively, with 17 bases between them. The CDR3 loop spans 15 amino acids. CDR1 and CDR2 from the germline V gene are KGHDR and SFDVKD. The CDR3 protein is CATSAAGRHAETQYF. The CDR3 region has the DNA TGTGCCACCAGTGCTGCGGGACGTCATGCGGAGACCCAGTACTTC.

The table lists this clonotype with many counts. J is TRBJ1-6 and V is TRBV6-1; maybe TRBD1 (5 bases). The CDR3 covers 15 residues. From germline, CDR1 is MNHNS and CDR2 SASEGT. V lost 5 bases and J lost 8, with 16 bases in between. In nucleotides, the CDR3 is TGTGCCAGCAGTTACGCGGGGGGTCCCTATTCACCCCTCCACTTT. Translation: CASSYAGGPYSPLHF.